These 25 T cell receptor beta chains were sequenced from one sample in a study of shared clonotypes between healthy human individuals. Repertoires were generated with immunoSEQ multiplex PCR, while TCRdb's copy carries only in-frame clones and drops some. The sample lists about 1,500,000 clones; around 95% were seen once. Sequencing was carried out using naive CD4+ T cells sorted from blood. Subset specified: CD45RA+ positively selected. These TCRs come from a man aged 25-45 years in good health.

This chain connects TRBV28 to TRBJ2-3; D gene uncertain. The CDR3 has 16 residues. The V end was cut by 4 bases, the J end by 0 bases, with 14 bases between. Germline CDR1 is MDHEN and CDR2 is SYDVKM. The CDR3 nucleotides are TGTGCCAGCAGTTCCCCATCACGGCCTAGCACAGATACGCAGTATTTT. This translates into CASSSPSRPSTDTQYF.

The chain is built from TRBV28 and TRBJ2-1, with 7 nucleotides matching TRBD2. The CDR3 is 17 residues long. Germline CDR1 and CDR2: MDHEN and SYDVKM. After removal of 4 bases from V and 4 bases from J, the junction contained 13 bases not matched to a gene. CDR3 protein: CASSSLPASGNYNEQFF. The CDR3 DNA follows: TGTGCCAGCAGTTCCCTCCCTGCTAGCGGAAATTACAATGAGCAGTTCTTC.

This clone has only one observation. V is TRBV27 and J is TRBJ1-1; 9 bases fit TRBD1. The CDR3 runs to 12 residues. V lost 5 bases to trimming and J lost 11 bases; unmatched junction nucleotides: 6. CDR1 and CDR2 from the germline V gene are MNHEY and SMNVEV (reference sequence). CDR3 residues: CASSLGQGWAFF. CDR3 DNA sequence: TGTGCCAGCAGTCTGGGACAGGGATGGGCTTTCTTT.

A single count supports this clone. The V gene is TRBV19, the J gene TRBJ1-5, with 7 bases identical to TRBD1. J lost 4 bases, V lost 4 bases, and 10 bases had no gene match. Germline V CDR1 and CDR2: LNHDA, SQIVND (reference sequence). The CDR3 has 16 residues. The CDR3 nucleotides are TGTGCCAGTAGTACAAGGGGGACAGCGGGGAATCAGCCCCAGCATTTT. It codes for CASSTRGTAGNQPQHF.

The gene calls are TRBV9 and TRBJ2-7; D remains unclear. Germline CDR1 is SGDLS and CDR2 is YYNGEE. The CDR3 covers 15 residues. The germline V and J ends were trimmed by 0 bases and 2 bases, with 12 bases remaining between them. CDR3 in DNA: TGTGCCAGCAGCGTAGGCCCAACCGACCCCTACGAGCAGTACTTC. As protein: CASSVGPTDPYEQYF.

The chain's CDR3 is CASRQRVGPNTGELFF. Written as DNA, the CDR3 is TGTGCCAGCAGGCAAAGGGTGGGGCCAAACACCGGGGAGCTGTTTTTT. The genes are TRBV4-2 and TRBJ2-2; possible D gene TRBD1, 5 bases. Germline CDR1 is LGHNA and CDR2 is YNFKEQ. V was pared by 6 bases and J by 2 bases, with 16 bases between. The CDR3 sequence is 16 residues long.

V gene TRBV7-8 combines with J gene TRBJ2-2, with 8 positions matching TRBD1. This CDR3 is built from 15 residues. Trimming removed 4 bases from V and 5 bases from J; junction bases left unmatched: 6. From germline, CDR1 is SGHVS and CDR2 FQNEAQ. The CDR3 DNA reads TGTGCCAGCAGCTCTCAGGGGGCCGCGACCGGGGAGCTGTTTTTT. Translation: CASSSQGAATGELFF.

The genes are TRBV7-8 and TRBJ1-1, with a weak D call TRBD1 (6 bases). V shed 3 bases and J shed 7 bases, with 12 bases lying between them. Germline V gives CDR1 SGHVS, CDR2 FQNEAQ. The CDR3 length is 13 residues. The CDR3 DNA is TGTGCCAGCAGCTTTTTTAAGGACAGTGAAGCTTTCTTT. This sequence encodes CASSFFKDSEAFF.

This clone was seen once. The V gene is TRBV5-4, the J gene TRBJ1-5; D not resolved. Trimming stripped 3 bases from V and 9 bases from J, with 16 bases between. Germline V gene sequence: CDR1 SGHNT, CDR2 YYREEE (reference sequence). This CDR3 is built from 14 residues. The chain's CDR3 is CASSSGGVNSPQHF. CDR3 coding DNA: TGTGCCAGCAGCTCCGGTGGCGTTAATTCGCCCCAGCATTTT.

This chain joins TRBV18 and TRBJ2-7; TRBD2 might be the D (5 bases). Germline V gene lookup returns CDR1 KGHSH and CDR2 LQKENI. This CDR3 has 14 amino acids. The V end lost 3 bases, the J end lost 5 bases, and 14 bases lay between the germline ends. The CDR3, as DNA: TGTGCCAGCTCACCTGCGAGGGTCTGGAACGAGCAGTACTTC. Translation: CASSPARVWNEQYF.

A remark on this clone: Within the sample, other DNA sequences also encode this same CDR3. The chain couples TRBV5-6 to TRBJ2-3; D remains unclear. Per the germline V gene, CDR1 is SGHDT and CDR2 is YYEEEE. V was cut by 0 bases and J by 3 bases, with 5 bases left in between. This CDR3 comprises 13 residues. The CDR3 spells CASSLGRTDTQYF. DNA for the CDR3: TGTGCCAGCAGCTTGGGCCGTACAGATACGCAGTATTTT.

V gene TRBV6-1 combines with J gene TRBJ1-5; 10 bases are shared with TRBD1. V was pared by 6 bases and J by 4 bases, with 6 bases of the junction left unmatched. The germline gives CDR1 MNHNS, CDR2 SASEGT. The CDR3 consists of 15 residues. CDR3 loop: CASRTGTGANQPQHF. DNA for the CDR3: TGTGCCAGCAGGACCGGGACAGGGGCGAATCAGCCCCAGCATTTT.

The CDR3: CASSLADARNGYTF. In DNA, the CDR3 is TGCGCCAGCAGCTTGGCGGACGCCCGTAATGGCTACACCTTC. This chain joins TRBV5-1 and TRBJ1-2; D is ambiguous. The ends were cut back, 0 bases at V and 6 bases at J, with 12 bases in the middle. This CDR3 comprises 14 residues. The germline V gene encodes CDR1 SGHRS and CDR2 YFSETQ.

The genes are TRBV27 and TRBJ2-5; D unresolved. The assigned J gene may be wrong: the sequence end matches TRBJ2-7 better. This CDR3 region has 14 residues. Germline V gene data show CDR1 as MNHEY and CDR2 as SMNVEV (reference sequence). The CDR3 sequence: CASSLSRDSYEQYF. The CDR3 DNA sequence: TGTGCCAGCAGTTTATCGCGCGATTCCTACGAGCAGTACTTC.

The chain joins TRBV7-3 to TRBJ2-2; 9 bases fit TRBD2. Germline V gene sequence: CDR1 SGHTA, CDR2 FQGTGA. Trimming at V came to 6 bases and at J to 1 base, leaving 9 bases not matched to a gene. The CDR3 runs 17 residues. CDR3 protein: CASRFGTSRWNTGELFF. DNA of the CDR3: TGTGCCAGCAGGTTCGGGACTAGCAGATGGAACACCGGGGAGCTGTTTTTT.

This clone has just one count. The chain couples TRBV7-2 to TRBJ2-1; 7 nucleotides agree with TRBD2. With 5 bases clipped from V and 10 bases from J, the junction kept 14 bases outside the gene matches. Germline CDR1 and CDR2: SGHTA and FQGNSA. This CDR3 is 15 amino acids long. The CDR3 DNA is TGTGCCAGCAGCCAGGTTACGGGAGGCATCCAGGAGCAGTTCTTC. This encodes CASSQVTGGIQEQFF.

The chain recombines TRBV1 with TRBJ2-1; TRBD1 was called by the table and not checked on the DNA. TRBV1 is assigned pseudogene status. This CDR3 region has 21 residues. Here the CDR3 reads CTSSQREPRSETGISYNEQFF. CDR3 in DNA: TGCACCAGCAGCCAGAGGGAGCCCCGTTCGGAGACAGGTATATCCTACAATGAGCAGTTCTTC.

V is TRBV6-5 and J is TRBJ1-5; no clear D gene. This CDR3 comprises 13 residues. Germline CDR1 reads MNHEY; CDR2 reads SVGAGI. V lost 3 bases, J lost 6 bases, and 9 bases lay in between. The CDR3 region is CASSYDPVQPQHF. The DNA of the CDR3 is TGTGCCAGCAGTTATGATCCGGTTCAGCCCCAGCATTTT.

The V call is TRBV27, the J call TRBJ2-1, with TRBD2 matching over 13 bases. V shed 4 bases, J shed 7 bases, and the junction held 10 bases outside the gene matches. Germline assignment: CDR1 MNHEY and CDR2 SMNVEV (reference sequence). This CDR3 has 17 residues. The CDR3 region is CASSSGLAGPRGNEQFF. In DNA, the CDR3 is TGTGCCAGCAGTTCGGGACTAGCGGGACCACGTGGAAATGAGCAGTTCTTC.

The CDR3 sequence: CASSRRRGGYEQYF. CDR3 in DNA: TGTGCCAGCAGCCGGAGAAGGGGTGGCTACGAGCAGTACTTC. This chain uses TRBV13 with TRBJ2-7; maybe TRBD1 (5 bases). Germline CDR1 is PRHDT and CDR2 is FYEKMQ (reference sequence). The V and J ends lost 5 bases and 3 bases respectively, with 14 bases between them. The length of the CDR3 is 14 residues.

The chain carries TRBV5-1 and TRBJ2-3; TRBD1 agrees at 8 bases. This CDR3 has 16 amino acids. Trimming cost V 1 base and J 3 bases; bases outside gene matches: 7. From germline, CDR1 is SGHRS and CDR2 YFSETQ. The CDR3 spells CASSLPQTGGTDTQYF. The CDR3, as DNA: TGCGCCAGCAGCTTGCCCCAAACAGGGGGAACAGATACGCAGTATTTT.

This chain's CDR3 is CASSLDPTGDGPQHF. DNA for the CDR3: TGTGCCAGCAGTTTAGACCCTACAGGAGATGGGCCCCAGCATTTT. V gene TRBV27 combines with J gene TRBJ1-5; D is perhaps TRBD1 (5 bases). Looked up from germline, CDR1 is MNHEY and CDR2 is SMNVEV (reference sequence). Trimming left V 2 bases short and J 9 bases short, with 17 bases between. This CDR3 is 15 amino acids long.

The chain has TRBV7-9 and TRBJ2-1; perhaps TRBD1 as D (6 bases). Trimming left V 1 base short and J 2 bases short, with 18 bases between. The germline gives CDR1 SEHNR, CDR2 FQNEAQ (reference sequence). The CDR3 has 18 amino acids. The CDR3 DNA reads TGTGCCAGCAGCTTAGGGGCTTCAAGCAGGGGACCCTACAATGAGCAGTTCTTC. It translates to CASSLGASSRGPYNEQFF.

The chain links TRBV7-2 to TRBJ1-2; D call uncertain. Germline CDR1 is SGHTA and CDR2 is FQGNSA. This CDR3 region has 17 residues. V lost 1 base, J lost 0 bases, and 15 bases lay in between. The CDR3 DNA reads TGTGCCAGCAGCTTAGTCGCTAACCTCCGCGCTAACTATGGCTACACCTTC. Protein sequence: CASSLVANLRANYGYTF.

CDR3 nucleotide sequence: TGTGCCAGCAGCTTAGCTACGGGGCTCTCCTACAATGAGCAGTTCTTC. Its protein is CASSLATGLSYNEQFF. This chain joins TRBV7-6 and TRBJ2-1; possibly TRBD1 or TRBD2 for D (5 bases each). Germline values: CDR1 SGHVS, CDR2 FNYEAQ. This CDR3 contains 16 residues. Trimming cost V 0 bases and J 0 bases, with 9 bases left between them.